This TCR beta chain was sequenced in a study of cytomegalovirus exposure and HLA in healthy donors. On the study more broadly: Later analysis reported that the approximately 110 validation repertoires shared the platform of the approximately 670 first-cohort repertoires.

Concerning this clone itself: Its antigen remains unknown.

The data were produced by immunoSEQ multiplex PCR, yet TCRdb's version contains in-frame clones alone and is incomplete. The sample consists of about 160,000 clones, roughly 91% of them appearing once. Findings of the study overall: In the approximately 130 validation repertoires, under 95% of cluster scores exceeded 0, per a later analysis. The classifier reportedly diagnosed cytomegalovirus status with high specificity and sensitivity. Altogether, 160 or so TCR beta chains were recorded as cytomegalovirus-associated.

V was clipped by 4 bases and J by 8 bases; unmatched bases: 8. From germline, CDR1 is SGHRS and CDR2 YFSETQ. The CDR3 has 14 amino acids. The J gene is TRBJ1-1, the V gene TRBV5-1; 10 bases fit TRBD1. Sequenced sample: PBMCs. This receptor was taken from a man between 18 and 29 years old in good health and CMV-seronegative. The CDR3 reads CASSGTGAAGEAFF. The CDR3 DNA sequence: TGCGCCAGCAGCGGGACAGGGGCCGCCGGGGAAGCTTTCTTT.